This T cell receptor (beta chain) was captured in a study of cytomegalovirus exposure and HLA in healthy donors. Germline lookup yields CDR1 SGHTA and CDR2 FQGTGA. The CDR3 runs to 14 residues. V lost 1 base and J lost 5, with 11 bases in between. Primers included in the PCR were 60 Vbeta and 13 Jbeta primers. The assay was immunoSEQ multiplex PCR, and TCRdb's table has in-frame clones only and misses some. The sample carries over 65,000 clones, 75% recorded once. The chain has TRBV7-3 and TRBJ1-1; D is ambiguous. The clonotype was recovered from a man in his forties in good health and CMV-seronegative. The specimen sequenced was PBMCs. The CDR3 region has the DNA TGTGCCAGCAGCTTAAGTGCAGAGGCAACTGAAGCTTTCTTT. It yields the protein CASSLSAEATEAFF.